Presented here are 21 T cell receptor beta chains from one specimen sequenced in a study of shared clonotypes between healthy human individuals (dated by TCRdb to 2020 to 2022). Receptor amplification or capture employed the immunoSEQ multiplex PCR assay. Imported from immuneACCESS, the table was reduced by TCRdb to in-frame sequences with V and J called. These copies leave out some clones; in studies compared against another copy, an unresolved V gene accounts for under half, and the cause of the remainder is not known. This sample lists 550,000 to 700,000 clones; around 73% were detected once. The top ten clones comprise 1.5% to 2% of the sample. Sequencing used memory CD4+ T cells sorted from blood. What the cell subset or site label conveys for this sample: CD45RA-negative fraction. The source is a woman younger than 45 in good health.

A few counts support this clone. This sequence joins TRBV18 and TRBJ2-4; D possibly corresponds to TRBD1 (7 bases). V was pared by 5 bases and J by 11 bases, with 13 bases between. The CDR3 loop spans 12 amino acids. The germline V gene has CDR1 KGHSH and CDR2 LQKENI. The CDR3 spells CASSADREVQYF. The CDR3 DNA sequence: TGTGCCAGCTCAGCCGACAGGGAGGTTCAGTACTTC.

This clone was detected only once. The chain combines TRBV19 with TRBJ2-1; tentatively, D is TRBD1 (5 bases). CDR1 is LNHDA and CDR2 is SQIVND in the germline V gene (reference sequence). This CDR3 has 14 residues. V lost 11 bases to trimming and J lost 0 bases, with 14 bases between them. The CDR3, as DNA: TGTGCCTCGAGTTACAGGAGCTCCTACAATGAGCAGTTCTTC. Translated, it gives CASSYRSSYNEQFF.

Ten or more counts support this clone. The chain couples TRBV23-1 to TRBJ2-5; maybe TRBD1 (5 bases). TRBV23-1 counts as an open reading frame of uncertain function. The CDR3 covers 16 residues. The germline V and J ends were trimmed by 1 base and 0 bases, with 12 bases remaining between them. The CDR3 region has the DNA TGCGCCAGCAGTCAATTGGGGCAGAGGTACCAAGAGACCCAGTACTTC. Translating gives CASSQLGQRYQETQYF.

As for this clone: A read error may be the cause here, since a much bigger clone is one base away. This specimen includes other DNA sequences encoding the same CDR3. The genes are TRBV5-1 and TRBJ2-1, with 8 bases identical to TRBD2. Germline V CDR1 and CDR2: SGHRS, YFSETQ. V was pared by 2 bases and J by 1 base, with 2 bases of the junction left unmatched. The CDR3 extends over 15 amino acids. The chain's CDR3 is CASSFSSGSYNEQFF. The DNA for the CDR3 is TGCGCCAGCAGCTTCTCTAGCGGGTCCTACAATGAGCAGTTCTTC.

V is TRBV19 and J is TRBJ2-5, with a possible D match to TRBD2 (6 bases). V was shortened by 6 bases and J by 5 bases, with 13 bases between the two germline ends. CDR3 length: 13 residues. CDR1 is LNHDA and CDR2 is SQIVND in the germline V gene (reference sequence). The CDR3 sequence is CASSLGGSETQYF. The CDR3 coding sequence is TGTGCCAGTAGCCTAGGAGGGTCGGAGACCCAGTACTTC.

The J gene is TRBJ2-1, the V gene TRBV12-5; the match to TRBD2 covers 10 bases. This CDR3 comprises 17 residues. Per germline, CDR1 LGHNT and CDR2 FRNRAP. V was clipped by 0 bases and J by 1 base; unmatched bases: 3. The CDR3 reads CASGLVLAGTSYNEQFF. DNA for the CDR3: TGTGCTAGTGGTTTGGTACTAGCGGGAACTTCCTACAATGAGCAGTTCTTC.

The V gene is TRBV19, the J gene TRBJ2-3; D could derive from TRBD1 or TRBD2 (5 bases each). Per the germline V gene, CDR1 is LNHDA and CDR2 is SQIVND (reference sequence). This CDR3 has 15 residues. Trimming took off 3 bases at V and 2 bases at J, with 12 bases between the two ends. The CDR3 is CASSIGTQATDTQYF. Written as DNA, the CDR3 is TGTGCCAGTAGTATTGGGACCCAAGCCACAGATACGCAGTATTTT.

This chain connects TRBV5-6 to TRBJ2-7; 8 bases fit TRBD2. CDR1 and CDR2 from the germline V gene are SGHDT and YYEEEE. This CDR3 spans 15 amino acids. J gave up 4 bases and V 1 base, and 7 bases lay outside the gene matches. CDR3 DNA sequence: TGTGCCAGCAGCTTGTCTGCGGGAGGTATGTACGAGCAGTACTTC. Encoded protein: CASSLSAGGMYEQYF.

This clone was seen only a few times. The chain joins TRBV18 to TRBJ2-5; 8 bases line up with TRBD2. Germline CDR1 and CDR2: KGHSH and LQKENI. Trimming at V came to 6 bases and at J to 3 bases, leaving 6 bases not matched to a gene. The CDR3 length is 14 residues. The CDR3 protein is CASSVGRAEETQYF. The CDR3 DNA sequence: TGTGCCAGCTCGGTCGGGAGGGCGGAAGAGACCCAGTACTTC. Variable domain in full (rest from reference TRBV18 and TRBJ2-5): NAGVMQNPRHLVRRRGQEARLRCSPMKGHSHVYWYRQLPEEGLKFMVYLQKENIIDESGMPKERFSAEFPKEGPSILRIQQVVRGDSAAYFCASSVGRAEETQYFGPGTRLLVL.

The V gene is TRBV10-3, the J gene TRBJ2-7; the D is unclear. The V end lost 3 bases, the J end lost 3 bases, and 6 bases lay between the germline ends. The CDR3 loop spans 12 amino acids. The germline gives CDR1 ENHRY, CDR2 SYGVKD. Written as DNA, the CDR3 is TGTGCCATCAGTGAATATTTCTACGAGCAGTACTTC. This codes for CAISEYFYEQYF.

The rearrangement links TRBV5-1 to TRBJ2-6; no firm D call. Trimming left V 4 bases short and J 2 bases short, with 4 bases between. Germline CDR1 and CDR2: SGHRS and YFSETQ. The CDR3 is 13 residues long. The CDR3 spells CASSPAGANVLTF. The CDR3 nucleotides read TGCGCCAGCAGCCCGGCTGGGGCCAACGTCCTGACTTTC.

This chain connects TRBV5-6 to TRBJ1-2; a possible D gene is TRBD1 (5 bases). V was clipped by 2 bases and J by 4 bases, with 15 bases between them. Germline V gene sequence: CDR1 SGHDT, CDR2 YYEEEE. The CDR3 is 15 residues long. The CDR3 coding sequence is TGTGCCAGCAGCTTAAGGGACTTGGAATCCTATGGCTACACCTTC. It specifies CASSLRDLESYGYTF.

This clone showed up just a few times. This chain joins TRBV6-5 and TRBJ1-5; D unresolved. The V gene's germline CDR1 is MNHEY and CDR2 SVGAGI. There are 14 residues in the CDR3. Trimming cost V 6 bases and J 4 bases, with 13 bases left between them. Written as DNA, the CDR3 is TGTGCCAGCAGGTACCTCGGACGGAATCAGCCCCAGCATTTT. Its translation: CASRYLGRNQPQHF.

The CDR3 is CASSNPTGQDQETQYF. In nucleotides, the CDR3 is TGTGCCAGCAGTAATCCGACCGGACAGGACCAAGAGACCCAGTACTTC. The V gene is TRBV2, the J gene TRBJ2-5; 7 positions agree with TRBD1. Per germline, CDR1 SNHLY and CDR2 FYNNEI. V shed 5 bases and J 0 bases; nucleotides not matched to a gene: 9. The CDR3 spans 16 residues. The whole variable domain, remainder taken from reference TRBV2 and TRBJ2-5, is EPEVTQTPSHQVTQMGQEVILRCVPISNHLYFYWYRQILGQKVEFLVSFYNNEISEKSEIFDDQFSVERPDGSNFTLKIRSTKLEDSAMYFCASSNPTGQDQETQYFGPGTRLLVL.

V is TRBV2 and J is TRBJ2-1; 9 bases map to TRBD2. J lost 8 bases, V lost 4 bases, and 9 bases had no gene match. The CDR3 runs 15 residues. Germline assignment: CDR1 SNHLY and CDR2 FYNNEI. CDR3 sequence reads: CASSALSGRYYEQFF. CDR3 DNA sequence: TGTGCCAGCAGTGCCCTTAGCGGGAGATACTATGAGCAGTTCTTC.

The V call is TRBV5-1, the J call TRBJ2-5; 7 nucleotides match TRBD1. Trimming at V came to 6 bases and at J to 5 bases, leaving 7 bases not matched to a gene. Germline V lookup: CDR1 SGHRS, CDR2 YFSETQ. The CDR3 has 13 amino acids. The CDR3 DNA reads TGCGCCAGCAAAGGGGGCACGGAGGAGACCCAGTACTTC. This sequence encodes CASKGGTEETQYF.

The CDR3 loop is CASSLLAGADTQYF. CDR3 DNA sequence: TGTGCCAGCAGCTTACTAGCGGGAGCAGATACGCAGTATTTT. This chain joins TRBV11-2 and TRBJ2-3; 10 bases are shared with TRBD2. This CDR3 spans 14 amino acids. With V trimmed by 2 bases and J by 4 bases, 0 bases remained unmatched. Per germline, CDR1 SGHAT and CDR2 FQNNGV.

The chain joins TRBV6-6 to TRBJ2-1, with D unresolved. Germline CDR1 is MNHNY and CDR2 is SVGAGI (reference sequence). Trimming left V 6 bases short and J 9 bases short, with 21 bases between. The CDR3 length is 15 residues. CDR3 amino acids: CASRPTTVRVSEQFF. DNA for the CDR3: TGTGCCAGCAGACCGACCACGGTTCGGGTTAGTGAGCAGTTCTTC.

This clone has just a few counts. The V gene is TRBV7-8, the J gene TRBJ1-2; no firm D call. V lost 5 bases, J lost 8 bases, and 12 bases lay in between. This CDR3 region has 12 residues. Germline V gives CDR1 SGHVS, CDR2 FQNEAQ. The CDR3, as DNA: TGTGCCAGCAGCCCAGGTTCAAAGGGCTACACCTTC. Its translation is CASSPGSKGYTF.

Written as DNA, the CDR3 is TGTGCCAGCAGACAACCCCTGGACAGGTGCTTCCCTCTATGTGGCTACACCTTC. It specifies CASRQPLDRCFPLCGYTF. The V gene is TRBV27, the J gene TRBJ1-2; 7 positions agree with TRBD1. V lost 6 bases to trimming and J lost 7 bases; unmatched junction nucleotides: 23. CDR3 length equals 18 residues. Germline V lookup: CDR1 MNHEY, CDR2 SMNVEV (reference sequence).

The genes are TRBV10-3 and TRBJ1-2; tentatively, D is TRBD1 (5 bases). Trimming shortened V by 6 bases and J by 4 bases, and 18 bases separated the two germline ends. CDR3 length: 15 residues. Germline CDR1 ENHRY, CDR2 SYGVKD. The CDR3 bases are TGTGCCATCAGCGACGATACCGACAGAAGCTATGGCTACACCTTC. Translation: CAISDDTDRSYGYTF.